This TCR beta chain was identified during a study of blood T cell repertoires in COVID-19. The ends lost 0 bases at V and 4 bases at J; junction bases unmatched: 12. CDR3 length: 18 residues. Per germline, CDR1 MDHEN and CDR2 SYDVKM. Some clones are missing from TCRdb's copy, which holds only in-frame ones; the method was immunoSEQ multiplex PCR. Of 200,000 or so clones in the sample, approximately 83% were seen once. The sample was peripheral blood. The rearrangement joins TRBV28 to TRBJ1-2; TRBD1 aligns across 9 bases. The sequence was obtained from a woman in her 30s who had recovered from COVID-19. The CDR3: CASSLWGGTGKAPYGYTF. For the CDR3, the DNA is TGTGCCAGCAGTTTATGGGGGGGGACAGGGAAAGCTCCCTATGGCTACACCTTC.